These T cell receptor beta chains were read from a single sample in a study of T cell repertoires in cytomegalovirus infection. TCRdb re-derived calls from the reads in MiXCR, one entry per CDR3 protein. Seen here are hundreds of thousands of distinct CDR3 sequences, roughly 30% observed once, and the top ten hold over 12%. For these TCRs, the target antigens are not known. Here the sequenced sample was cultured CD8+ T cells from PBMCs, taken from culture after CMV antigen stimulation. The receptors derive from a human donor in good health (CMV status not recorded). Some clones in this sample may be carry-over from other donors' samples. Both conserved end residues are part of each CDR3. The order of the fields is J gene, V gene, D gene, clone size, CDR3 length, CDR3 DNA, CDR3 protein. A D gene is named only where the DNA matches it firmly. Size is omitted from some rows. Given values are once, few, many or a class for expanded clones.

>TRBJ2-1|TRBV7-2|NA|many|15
TGTGCCAGCACCGGTGGCGGGATCTCCTACAATGAGCAGTTCTTC
CASTGGGISYNEQFF
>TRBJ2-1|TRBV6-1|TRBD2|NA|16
TGTGCCAGCAGTTGGGTCCACAGCGGGGGGGAGTATGAGCAGTTCTTC
CASSWVHSGGEYEQFF
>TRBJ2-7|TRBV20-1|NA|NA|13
TGCAGTGCTAGAGATAAGGGAACCTACGAGCAGTACTTC
CSARDKGTYEQYF
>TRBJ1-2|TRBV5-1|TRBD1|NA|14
TGCGCCAGCAGCCTCCCAGGACAGGGGGAAGGCTACACCTTC
CASSLPGQGEGYTF
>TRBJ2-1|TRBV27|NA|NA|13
TGTGCCAGCAGTGAGGCAGGGAGCAATGAGCAGTTCTTC
CASSEAGSNEQFF
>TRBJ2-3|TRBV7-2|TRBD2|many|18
TGTGCCAGCAGCTGGACTAGCGGGGGGGTCCCTAGCACAGATACGCAGTATTTT
CASSWTSGGVPSTDTQYF
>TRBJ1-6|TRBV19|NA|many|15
TGTGCCAGTAGCGCGGCGAGGGTCGGGGATTCACCCCTCCACTTT
CASSAARVGDSPLHF
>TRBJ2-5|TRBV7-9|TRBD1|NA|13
TGTGCCAGCACCATAGGGGACAGAGAGACCCAGTACTTC
CASTIGDRETQYF
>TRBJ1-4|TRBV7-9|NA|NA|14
TGTGCCAGCAGGACGGGGGAACCTTTCGAAAAACTGTTTTTT
CASRTGEPFEKLFF
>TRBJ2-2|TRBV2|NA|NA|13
TGTGCCAGCATTAACGGTAACACCGGGGAGCTGTTTTTT
CASINGNTGELFF